This entry is about one TCR beta chain. The entry originates in a study of T cell repertoires in cytomegalovirus infection. The CDR3 loop spans 16 amino acids. CDR1 is MGHRA, CDR2 YSYEKL, per germline. V lost 0 bases, J lost 2 bases, and 11 bases lay in between. TCRdb re-called the reads through MiXCR, storing one row per CDR3 protein. Of roughly 300,000 distinct CDR3 sequences in the sample, around 25% are singletons; the top ten hold approximately 14%. The rearrangement uses TRBV4-1 and TRBJ1-3; D perhaps matches TRBD1 (6 bases). Source material: PBMCs. This clonotype was sampled from a human donor in good health (CMV status not recorded). Some clones in this sample may be carry-over from other donors' samples. This chain's CDR3 is CASSQDWQGTGNTIYF. CDR3 coding DNA: TGCGCCAGCAGCCAAGATTGGCAGGGGACTGGAAACACCATATATTTT.